The 13 T cell receptor beta chains reported below all come from one sample, sequenced in a study of cytomegalovirus exposure and HLA in healthy donors. This PCR relied on a set of 60 Vbeta primers and 13 Jbeta primers. Data came from immunoSEQ multiplex PCR; TCRdb stores just in-frame clones and leaves some out. The repertoire consists of about 200,000 clones, with approximately 86% occurring once and the leading ten covering 0.25% to 0.4%. Material: PBMCs. Receptor source: a woman in her twenties or thirties in good health and CMV-seronegative.

This clone was seen only once. The rearrangement uses TRBV6-6 and TRBJ1-2, with 12 bases aligning to TRBD1. Germline V gives CDR1 MNHNY, CDR2 SVGAGI (reference sequence). This CDR3 has 14 residues. Trimming cost V 2 bases and J 7 bases; bases outside gene matches: 2. The CDR3 sequence: CASSYGTGGSGYTF. CDR3 bases: TGTGCCAGCAGTTACGGGACAGGGGGCTCTGGCTACACCTTC.

The V and J genes are TRBV5-1 and TRBJ2-7, with 9 bases matching TRBD2. Germline trimming cut 1 base from V and 5 bases from J; bases unmatched to any gene: 7. CDR3 length equals 15 residues. The germline CDR1 and CDR2 sequences are SGHRS and YFSETQ. CDR3 nucleotide sequence: TGCGCCAGCAGCTTGAGTGCGGGAGGGGGCAACGAGCAGTACTTC. It is translated as CASSLSAGGGNEQYF.

The V and J genes are TRBV6-1 and TRBJ2-3, with D possibly being TRBD2 (6 bases). CDR1 is MNHNS, CDR2 SASEGT, per germline. The ends were cut back, 3 bases at V and 5 bases at J, with 18 bases in the middle. The CDR3 extends over 16 amino acids. The CDR3 region has the DNA TGTGCCAGCAGTGATGGACTACCCCATAATCAAGATACGCAGTATTTT. This encodes CASSDGLPHNQDTQYF.

The V and J genes are TRBV15 and TRBJ2-3, with D perhaps TRBD2 (6 bases). This CDR3 spans 16 amino acids. Per germline, CDR1 LNHNV and CDR2 YYDKDF (reference sequence). The V and J ends lost 0 bases and 1 base respectively, with 11 bases between them. The CDR3 is CATSRDARGGTDTQYF. In nucleotides, the CDR3 is TGTGCCACCAGCAGAGATGCGCGGGGAGGCACAGATACGCAGTATTTT.

This clone was observed a single time. The chain links TRBV19 to TRBJ2-3, with TRBD2 matching 8 bases. The V and J ends lost 3 bases and 4 bases, in that order; junction bases with no gene match: 6. This CDR3 region has 15 residues. Germline V gene sequence: CDR1 LNHDA, CDR2 SQIVND (reference sequence). The CDR3 protein is CASSIGRGGADTQYF. The CDR3 nucleotides read TGTGCCAGTAGTATCGGACGGGGGGGCGCAGATACGCAGTATTTT.

This clone was detected a few times. This sequence joins TRBV5-1 and TRBJ2-6; no reliable D call. This CDR3 contains 16 residues. Germline-derived CDR1 and CDR2 are SGHRS and YFSETQ. Between the trimmed V and J ends, which lost 0 bases and 4 bases, there was a span of 11 bases. The CDR3, as DNA: TGCGCCAGCAGCTTGGATAGTGGTGCGGGGGCCAACGTCCTGACTTTC. This codes for CASSLDSGAGANVLTF.

V and J are TRBV11-2 and TRBJ2-3; 9 bases match TRBD2. The CDR3 covers 16 residues. Looked up from germline, CDR1 is SGHAT and CDR2 is FQNNGV. V dropped 0 bases and J dropped 4; count of bases not matched to a gene: 5. CDR3 in DNA: TGTGCCAGCAGCTTAGATGGAAGACTAGCGGCAGATACGCAGTATTTT. Translating it yields CASSLDGRLAADTQYF.

V gene TRBV10-1 combines with J gene TRBJ1-4; tentatively, D is TRBD1 (5 bases). V was cut by 6 bases and J by 8 bases, with 25 bases left in between. The CDR3 extends over 17 amino acids. The germline V gene encodes CDR1 WNHNN and CDR2 SYGVQD (reference sequence). As DNA, the CDR3 is TGCGCCAGCAGGGCGACAGTCCCCCCTAAATTACTGGAAAAACTGTTTTTT. Encoded protein: CASRATVPPKLLEKLFF.

The chain carries TRBV5-1 and TRBJ2-6; perhaps TRBD1 as D (6 bases). This CDR3 has 20 residues. V was pared by 3 bases and J by 0 bases, with 22 bases between. Germline V gene data show CDR1 as SGHRS and CDR2 as YFSETQ. The CDR3 nucleotides read TGCGCCAGCAGCTCCGGACAAGGGGGACCGACCTACTCTGGGGCCAACGTCCTGACTTTC. Residues: CASSSGQGGPTYSGANVLTF.

The gene calls are TRBV27 and TRBJ2-7; 8 nucleotides agree with TRBD1. After removal of 8 bases from V and 5 bases from J, the junction contained 8 bases not matched to a gene. From germline, CDR1 is MNHEY and CDR2 SMNVEV (reference sequence). The CDR3 is made up of 13 amino acids. The CDR3: CASGRTGWDEQYF. CDR3 in DNA: TGTGCCAGCGGCCGGACAGGGTGGGACGAGCAGTACTTC.

The rearrangement uses TRBV29-1 and TRBJ2-1; 9 nucleotides line up with TRBD2. Germline V gene data show CDR1 as SQVTM and CDR2 as ANQGSEA. The CDR3 consists of 15 residues. V trimming: 7 bases; J trimming: 7 bases; junction bases outside the gene matches: 14. This CDR3 is CSAYRTSGFGNEQFF. The CDR3, as DNA: TGCAGCGCCTACCGAACTAGCGGGTTCGGGAATGAGCAGTTCTTC.

V is TRBV5-4 and J is TRBJ2-7; no clear D. Per the germline V gene, CDR1 is SGHNT and CDR2 is YYREEE (reference sequence). Trimming removed 0 bases at V and 3 bases at J, with 7 bases between. The CDR3 loop spans 13 amino acids. The CDR3 DNA reads TGTGCCAGCAGCTTGGGCCCAGGCTACGAGCAGTACTTC. It translates to CASSLGPGYEQYF. Looking up the rest from reference TRBV5-4 and TRBJ2-7 gives the full variable domain: ETGVTQSPTHLIKTRGQQVTLRCSSQSGHNTVSWYQQALGQGPQFIFQYYREEENGRGNFPPRFSGLQFPNYSSELNVNALELDDSALYLCASSLGPGYEQYFGPGTRLTVT.

In its sample, this clone was seen a few times. The rearrangement joins TRBV15 to TRBJ1-1; unclear D gene. The V gene lost 0 bases and the J gene lost 3 bases, with 8 bases spanning the gap. CDR3 length equals 14 residues. Germline-derived CDR1 and CDR2 are LNHNV and YYDKDF (reference sequence). CDR3 DNA sequence: TGTGCCACCAGCAGAGATCAGGTCGACACTGAAGCTTTCTTT. It translates to CATSRDQVDTEAFF.